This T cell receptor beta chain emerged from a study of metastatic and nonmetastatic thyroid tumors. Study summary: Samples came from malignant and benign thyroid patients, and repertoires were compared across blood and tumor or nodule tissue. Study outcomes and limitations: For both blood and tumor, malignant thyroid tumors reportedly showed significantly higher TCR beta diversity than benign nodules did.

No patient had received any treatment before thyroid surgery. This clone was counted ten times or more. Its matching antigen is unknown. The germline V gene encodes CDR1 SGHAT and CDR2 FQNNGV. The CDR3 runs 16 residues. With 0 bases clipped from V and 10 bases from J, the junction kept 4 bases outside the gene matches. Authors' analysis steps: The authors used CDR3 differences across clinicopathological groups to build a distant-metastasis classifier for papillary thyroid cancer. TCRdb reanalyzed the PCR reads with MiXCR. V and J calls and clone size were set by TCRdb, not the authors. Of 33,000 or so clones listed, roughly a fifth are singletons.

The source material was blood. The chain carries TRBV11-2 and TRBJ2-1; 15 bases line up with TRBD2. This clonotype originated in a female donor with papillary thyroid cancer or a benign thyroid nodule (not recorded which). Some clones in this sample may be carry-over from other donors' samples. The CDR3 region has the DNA TGTGCCAGCAGCTTAGACGGGACTAGCGGGGGGCGGGAGCAGTTCTTC. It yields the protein CASSLDGTSGGREQFF. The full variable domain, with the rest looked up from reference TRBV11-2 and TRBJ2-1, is EAGVAQSPRYKIIEKRQSVAFWCNPISGHATLYWYQQILGQGPKLLIQFQNNGVVDDSQLPKDRFSAERLKGVDSTLKIQPAKLEDSAVYLCASSLDGTSGGREQFFGPGTRLTVL.